The rows below give T cell receptor beta chains drawn from one sample of a study of T cell responses to AZD1222 COVID-19 vaccine. The data were produced by immunoSEQ multiplex PCR, yet TCRdb's version contains in-frame clones alone and is incomplete. The sample has about 140,000 clones, and its top ten clones hold 2.2%. Sample: peripheral blood. The origin of the receptors is an adult in good health. CDR3s include the opening cysteine and the closing phenylalanine or tryptophan. The D gene is left open where the match is weak.

D gene	V gene	J gene	CDR3 DNA	CDR3 protein
NA	TRBV9	TRBJ2-3	TGTGCCAGCAGCGCCCGGGACTGGCAAACGGATACGCAGTATTTT	CASSARDWQTDTQYF
NA	TRBV5-6	TRBJ1-5	TGTGCCAGCAGCTTGGGTGGGGAGGGCAATCAGCCCCAGCATTTT	CASSLGGEGNQPQHF
NA	TRBV12-3/TRBV12-4	TRBJ1-1	TGTGCCAGCAGTTTCGTGGGCGGATCTGAAGCTTTCTTT	CASSFVGGSEAFF
NA	TRBV19	TRBJ1-2	TGTGCCAGTAGTATAATGACGGGGTACGGCTACACCTTC	CASSIMTGYGYTF
TRBD2	TRBV6-2/TRBV6-3	TRBJ2-1	TGTGCCAGCAGCCGAGCGGGGGGGACCTACAATGAGCAGTTCTTC	CASSRAGGTYNEQFF
NA	TRBV28	TRBJ1-2	TGTGCCAGCAGTTTTGCCCCCAGCGGCTATGGCTACACCTTC	CASSFAPSGYGYTF
TRBD1	TRBV6-1	TRBJ1-1	TGTGCCAGCAGTGACCTCAGGGGGAGCACTGAAGCTTTCTTT	CASSDLRGSTEAFF
NA	TRBV25-1	TRBJ2-3	TGTGCCAGCACTGCGGCAGGGAAAGATACGCAGTATTTT	CASTAAGKDTQYF
NA	TRBV5-1	TRBJ1-1	TGCGCCAGCAGCCGCGACTCGTTAGGGGTCATGAACACTGAAGCTTTCTTT	CASSRDSLGVMNTEAFF
NA	TRBV3-1/TRBV3-2	TRBJ1-2	TGTGCCAGCAGCCAAGGGACAGTTAACTATGGCTACACCTTC	CASSQGTVNYGYTF
NA	TRBV7-3	TRBJ1-2	TGTGCCAGCAGTCTCAGGGCCTATGGCTACACCTTC	CASSLRAYGYTF
TRBD2	TRBV7-9	TRBJ2-3	TGTGCCAGCAGCCCCCTTGAGCGGGGGGTCACAGATACGCAGTATTTT	CASSPLERGVTDTQYF
TRBD1	TRBV28	TRBJ2-1	TGTGCCAGCAGTTTAGTGGGACAGGCCCCCTACAATGAGCAGTTCTTC	CASSLVGQAPYNEQFF
NA	TRBV25-1	TRBJ1-1	TGTGCCAGCAGCCCCCCCCCGCAGGAGAACACTGAAGCTTTCTTT	CASSPPPQENTEAFF
TRBD1	TRBV9	TRBJ2-3	TGTGCCAGCAGCGCTCACGGAGACAGGGGCCCGGGGCGGGGAGATACGCAGTATTTT	CASSAHGDRGPGRGDTQYF
NA	TRBV10-3	TRBJ2-1	TGTGCCATCAGCCTACTCTACGGGACTGATGAGCAGTTCTTC	CAISLLYGTDEQFF
NA	TRBV7-3	TRBJ1-4	TGTGCCAGCAGCTTAAGACCAAATGAAAAACTGTTTTTT	CASSLRPNEKLFF
NA	TRBV28	TRBJ1-5	TGTGCCAGCAAGGCGGGGGACGACATTGGGTCCCAGCATTTT	CASKAGDDIGSQHF
NA	TRBV30	TRBJ1-2	TGTGCCTGGAGTAACTCTCTTACGGACTGGGGCTACACCTTC	CAWSNSLTDWGYTF
NA	TRBV4-1	TRBJ1-2	TGCGCCAGCAGTAACCCCGGGGGTTATGGCTACACCTTC	CASSNPGGYGYTF
TRBD1	TRBV6-1	TRBJ2-7	TGTGCCAGCAGTGAAGCGTTGGGACAGATGGACGAGCAGTACTTC	CASSEALGQMDEQYF
NA	TRBV5-8	TRBJ1-5	TGTGCCAGCAGCTTGCGATTTTGGGGAGGAGGGGGTGGCAATCAGCCCCAGCATTTT	CASSLRFWGGGGGNQPQHF
NA	TRBV21-1	TRBJ1-1	TGTGCCAGCACCCAACCCGAAGATCCAGCGAACACTGAAGCTTTCTTT	CASTQPEDPANTEAFF
NA	TRBV9	TRBJ2-1	TGTGCCAGCAGCCACGGGGTGGTGTTGGGCAATGAGCAGTTCTTC	CASSHGVVLGNEQFF
NA	TRBV11-2	TRBJ1-1	TGTGCCAGCAGCTTAGTGAGGAACACTGAAGCTTTCTTT	CASSLVRNTEAFF
TRBD2	TRBV5-4	TRBJ2-1	TGTGCCAGCAGCTTGACTAGCGGGGGCGGCTCCTACAATGAGCAGTTCTTC	CASSLTSGGGSYNEQFF
NA	TRBV27	TRBJ1-1	TGTGCCAGCAGTTTTGGGGGGTACACTGAAGCTTTCTTT	CASSFGGYTEAFF
TRBD1	TRBV18	TRBJ1-2	TGTGCCAGCTCACCGCCTGGTAGGGACAGGGATAACTATGGCTACACCTTC	CASSPPGRDRDNYGYTF
NA	TRBV7-3	TRBJ2-5	TGTGCCAGCAGCTTAGACGGGGGGCGTGGGGAGACCCAGTACTTC	CASSLDGGRGETQYF
TRBD2	TRBV7-9	TRBJ2-4	TGTGCCAGCAGCCGACGAGCGGGGATAGCCAAAAACATTCAGTACTTC	CASSRRAGIAKNIQYF
TRBD2	TRBV2	TRBJ2-3	TGTGCCAGCAGTGGACTAGCGGGGGATCCCAAGCAGTATTTT	CASSGLAGDPKQYF
NA	TRBV9	TRBJ1-4	TGTGCCAGCAGCGCGGTACAGGGCGATGAAAAACTGTTTTTT	CASSAVQGDEKLFF
TRBD1	TRBV6-5	TRBJ1-1	TGTGCCAGCAGTTACGCGGCAGGGGGCGGGACTGAAGCTTTCTTT	CASSYAAGGGTEAFF
NA	TRBV4-1	TRBJ1-1	TGCGCCAGCAGCCAAGGAGGCTCAAGGAACACTGAAGCTTTCTTT	CASSQGGSRNTEAFF
NA	TRBV4-1	TRBJ2-4	TGCGCCAGCAGCCAAAATGGAGGGGGGGAGATAGCCAAAAACATTCAGTACTTC	CASSQNGGGEIAKNIQYF
TRBD2	TRBV28	TRBJ2-7	TGTGCCAGCAGGGTCAGCGGGACCTACGAGCAGTACTTC	CASRVSGTYEQYF
NA	TRBV5-1	TRBJ1-3	TGCGCCAGCAGCCGATCCGGAGGTCAGGAGGCTGGAAACACCATATATTTT	CASSRSGGQEAGNTIYF
NA	TRBV5-6	TRBJ2-1	TGTGCCAGCAGCTTGGTCGGCGATGAGCAGTTCTTC	CASSLVGDEQFF
NA	TRBV19	TRBJ1-6	TGTGCCAGTAGTAGGACCGCGAAGAATTCACCCCTCCACTTT	CASSRTAKNSPLHF
NA	TRBV7-2	TRBJ1-2	TGTGCCAGCAGCTTAGAGGAAGTAGACTATGGCTACACCTTC	CASSLEEVDYGYTF
NA	TRBV7-8	TRBJ2-3	TGTGCCAGCAGCCCCACCCTCGGGACTCGCACAGATACGCAGTATTTT	CASSPTLGTRTDTQYF
NA	TRBV3-1/TRBV3-2	TRBJ2-3	TGTGCCAGCAGCCAAAGAGAGGAAGATACGCAGTATTTT	CASSQREEDTQYF
NA	TRBV7-8	TRBJ1-5	TGTGCCAGCAGCCCCCTCGTGGGCACGGGCAATCAGCCCCAGCATTTT	CASSPLVGTGNQPQHF
NA	TRBV30	TRBJ1-1	TGTGCCTGGAGCGTCCGAAACACTGAAGCTTTCTTT	CAWSVRNTEAFF
NA	TRBV7-4	TRBJ1-5	TGTGCCAGCAGACCTTGGGTAGGGAATCAGCCCCAGCATTTT	CASRPWVGNQPQHF
NA	TRBV24-1	TRBJ1-5	TGTGCCACCAGTGATATCCCCGGCCAGCCCCAGCATTTT	CATSDIPGQPQHF
NA	TRBV4-3	TRBJ1-2	TGCGCCAGCAGCCTCGAGCCGGGATACCACTATGGCTACACCTTC	CASSLEPGYHYGYTF
NA	TRBV6-5	TRBJ1-1	TGTGCCAGCAGTCAAACCGGGACTTTCTTT	CASSQTGTFF
TRBD1	TRBV9	TRBJ2-7	TGTGCCAGCAGCTCGACAGGGCATGAGCAGTACTTC	CASSSTGHEQYF
TRBD1	TRBV2	TRBJ1-4	TGTGCCAGCAGCCGGGACAGAAATGAAAAACTGTTTTTT	CASSRDRNEKLFF
TRBD2	TRBV9	TRBJ2-5	TGTGCCAGCAGCAATGGACTAGCGAAGGAGACCCAGTACTTC	CASSNGLAKETQYF
TRBD2	TRBV2	TRBJ2-1	TGTGCCAGCATTGGGCGGGGGGGAAGGAATGAGCAGTTCTTC	CASIGRGGRNEQFF
NA	TRBV4-3	TRBJ1-1	TGCGCCAGCAGCCAAGATGAGGGGCCAAACACTGAAGCTTTCTTT	CASSQDEGPNTEAFF
TRBD2	TRBV5-1	TRBJ2-6	TGCGCCAGCAGCTTGGTCGGGGAGGGCAACGTCCTGACTTTC	CASSLVGEGNVLTF
NA	TRBV6-5	TRBJ1-1	TGTGCCAGCAGTTACGGTCAAGGGAACACTGAAGCTTTCTTT	CASSYGQGNTEAFF
NA	TRBV5-6	TRBJ1-6	TGTGCCAGCAGCCTACAGGGCCTCTCCTATAATTCACCCCTCCACTTT	CASSLQGLSYNSPLHF
TRBD2	TRBV4-2	TRBJ2-5	TGTGCCAGCAGCCAAGTATTACTAGCGGGGGACGAGACCCAGTACTTC	CASSQVLLAGDETQYF
TRBD1	TRBV19	TRBJ1-5	TGTGCCAGTAGTATTTCCGGGACAGGGCCCGGCAATCAGCCCCAGCATTTT	CASSISGTGPGNQPQHF
NA	TRBV7-8	TRBJ1-2	TGTGCCAGCAGCTTAGTCTTTGGGGGGGTCCTGGGCTACACCTTC	CASSLVFGGVLGYTF
NA	TRBV6-5	TRBJ1-2	TGTGCCAGCAGCCTCAATGGAGGCTACACCTTC	CASSLNGGYTF